This T cell receptor (beta chain) was sequenced during a study of a mutant IDH1 vaccine in newly diagnosed glioma. Study summary: Antecedent treatment encompassed radiotherapy, temozolomide, or their combination; the majority received both.

The sample holds a few counts of this clone. Antigen specificity is unknown. TCRdb's copy holds only in-frame clones and misses some; the assay was immunoSEQ multiplex PCR. The table lists tens of thousands of clones, 85% to 90% of them singletons. Germline-derived CDR1 and CDR2 are LGHNT and FRNRAP. V was clipped by 3 bases and J by 2 bases, with 8 bases between them. This CDR3 spans 14 amino acids. As for time point: week 35, safety follow-up. Doses consisted of 300 ug of mutant IDH1 20-mer peptide each, paired with topical imiquimod. The clonotype was recovered from a middle-aged man with glioma. Specimen: PBMCs, collected from a glioma patient whose treatment included an IDH1 peptide vaccine. The V and J genes are TRBV12-5 and TRBJ2-1, with unresolved D. In DNA form, the CDR3 reads TGTGCTAGTGGTTTCGGAATAGCCTACAATGAGCAGTTCTTC. This sequence encodes CASGFGIAYNEQFF.